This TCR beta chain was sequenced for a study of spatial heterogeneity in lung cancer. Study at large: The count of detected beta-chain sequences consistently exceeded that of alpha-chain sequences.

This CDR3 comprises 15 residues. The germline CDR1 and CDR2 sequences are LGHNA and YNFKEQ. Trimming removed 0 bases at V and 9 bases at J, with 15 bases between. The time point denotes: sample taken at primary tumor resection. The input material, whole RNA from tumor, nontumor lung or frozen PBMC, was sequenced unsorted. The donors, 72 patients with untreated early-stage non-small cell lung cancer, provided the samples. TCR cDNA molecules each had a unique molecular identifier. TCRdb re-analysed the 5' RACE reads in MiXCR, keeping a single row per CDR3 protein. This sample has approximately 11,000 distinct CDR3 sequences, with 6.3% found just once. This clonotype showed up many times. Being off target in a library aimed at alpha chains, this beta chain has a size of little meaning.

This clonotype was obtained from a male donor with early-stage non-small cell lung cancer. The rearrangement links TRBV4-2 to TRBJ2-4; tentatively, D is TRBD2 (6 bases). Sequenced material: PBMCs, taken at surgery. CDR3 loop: CASSQEGGLRSIQYF. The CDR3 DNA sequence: TGTGCCAGCAGCCAAGAAGGCGGACTACGCAGCATTCAGTACTTC.